A selection of T cell receptor beta chains follows, all from one sample in a study of metastatic and nonmetastatic thyroid tumors. TCRdb redid the clone calls on the PCR reads using MiXCR. The table lists tens of thousands of clones, roughly 16% of them singletons. Sequenced input: blood. Source of these receptors: a male donor with papillary thyroid cancer or a benign thyroid nodule (not recorded which). Some clones in this sample may be carry-over from other donors' samples. Both conserved end residues are part of each CDR3. D genes are given only for firm matches. The size field is filled for only some rows; it gives once, few, many or a size class.

v_gene	abundance	d_gene	j_gene	CDR3nt	CDR3aa
TRBV6-1	few	TRBD1	TRBJ2-1	TGTGCCAGCAGGCTACAGGGGAGCGGCAACAATGAGCAGTTCTTC	CASRLQGSGNNEQFF
TRBV19	many	TRBD1	TRBJ1-1	TGTGCCATCTACGACAGGGACAAAGAAGCTTTCTTT	CAIYDRDKEAFF
TRBV12-3/TRBV12-4	many	.	TRBJ1-2	TGTGCCAGCAGTCCACGGGATCGTCGGTACTTAGCTAACTATGGCTACACCTTC	CASSPRDRRYLANYGYTF
TRBV13	many	TRBD1	TRBJ1-2	TGTGCCAGCAGCTTAAGGGGGCAGGGTGGCTACACCTTC	CASSLRGQGGYTF
TRBV6-1	many	.	TRBJ1-2	TGTGCCAGCAGTGAACCGCCCGGTAACTATGGCTACACCTTC	CASSEPPGNYGYTF
TRBV12-3/TRBV12-4	.	.	TRBJ2-6	TGTGCCACCAGTTTAGAAGGGGCCGGCGCCAACGTCCTGACTTTC	CATSLEGAGANVLTF
TRBV5-4	many	TRBD1	TRBJ2-1	TGTGCCAGCAGCTCACACAGGGGTCAGTGGGTTGAGCAGTTCTTC	CASSSHRGQWVEQFF
TRBV20-1	many	TRBD1	TRBJ1-4	TGCAGTGCGGATCAACAGGGGACTAATGAAAAACTGTTTTTT	CSADQQGTNEKLFF
TRBV2	many	.	TRBJ1-1	TGTGCCAGCAGTACAGAAGCAGTGAACACTGAAGCTTTCTTT	CASSTEAVNTEAFF
TRBV12-3/TRBV12-4	many	TRBD2	TRBJ2-3	TGTGCCAGCAGGGTAGCGGGGGGTACAGATACGCAGTATTTT	CASRVAGGTDTQYF
TRBV19	many	.	TRBJ1-5	TGTGCCAGTAGTATAGTTGGGGGATCAGGTCAGCCCCAGCATTTT	CASSIVGGSGQPQHF
TRBV28	many	.	TRBJ2-7	TGTGCCAGCAGTTTAGGGGGCTACGAGCAGTACTTC	CASSLGGYEQYF
TRBV30	.	.	TRBJ1-2	TGTGCCTGGAGTGAATTATCTGGACATCCCTATGGCTACACCTTC	CAWSELSGHPYGYTF
TRBV2	.	.	TRBJ1-2	TGTGCCAGCAGTCGGTACATCCTATCCTATGGCTACACCTTC	CASSRYILSYGYTF
TRBV13	many	TRBD2	TRBJ2-3	TGTGCCAGCAGCTCTAGCGGGAGAGGGACAGATACGCAGTATTTT	CASSSSGRGTDTQYF
TRBV6-2/TRBV6-3	many	TRBD2	TRBJ2-5	TGTGCCAGCAGGGAAAGAGGGAGGGTAAGGACCCAGTACTTC	CASRERGRVRTQYF
TRBV5-1	.	.	TRBJ2-7	TGCGCCAGCAGCTTGGTTAGAGGGGGAACTGAGCAGTACTTC	CASSLVRGGTEQYF
TRBV24-1	many	.	TRBJ2-2	TGTGCCACCAGCAAGGATATCGCGAACACCGGGGAGCTGTTTTTT	CATSKDIANTGELFF
TRBV19	.	TRBD2	TRBJ2-4	TGTGCCACCGGGCTAGCGGGAGGTTATTGGTCCCCAAACATTCAGTACTTC	CATGLAGGYWSPNIQYF
TRBV15	many	TRBD1	TRBJ2-1	TGTGCCACCAGCAGAGATCCCGGGACAGATGGCAATGAGCAGTTCTTC	CATSRDPGTDGNEQFF
TRBV29-1	few	.	TRBJ1-5	TGCAGCGTTGAAACCTGTAACAATCAGCCCCAGCATTTT	CSVETCNNQPQHF
TRBV6-4	many	.	TRBJ2-2	TGTGCCAGCAGCGCCGGAGACACCGGGGAGCTGTTTTTT	CASSAGDTGELFF
TRBV20-1	.	TRBD1	TRBJ1-6	TGCAGTGCCTTACTACCCGACAGGGCTAATTCACCCCTCCACTTT	CSALLPDRANSPLHF
TRBV11-2	many	.	TRBJ2-7	TGTGCCAGCAGCTTAGTTGGGTCGCAGGGAGTATACGAGCAGTACTTC	CASSLVGSQGVYEQYF
TRBV6-4	many	.	TRBJ2-7	TGTGCCAGCCAACCGAGGGGGGTGGGGGCCTACGAGCAGTACTTC	CASQPRGVGAYEQYF
TRBV12-3/TRBV12-4	many	TRBD1	TRBJ2-1	TGTGCCAGCAGTCCCCTGACAGGGGAGGATGAGCAGTTCTTC	CASSPLTGEDEQFF
TRBV6-6	few	TRBD2	TRBJ2-7	TGTGCCAGCAGTTACTCTAGCGGGAGGGCCAGGTCCTACGAGCAGTACTTC	CASSYSSGRARSYEQYF
TRBV28	many	TRBD2	TRBJ2-5	TGTGCCAGCCGGGGACTAGCAGAAGAGACCCAGTACTTC	CASRGLAEETQYF
TRBV7-7	many	TRBD1	TRBJ1-2	TGTGCTAGCAGCTGTACAGGGGCCCTTCTCTATGGCTACACCTTC	CASSCTGALLYGYTF
TRBV28	many	.	TRBJ1-2	TGTGCCAGCAGTTTAGATTGGACTGACGGCTACACCTTC	CASSLDWTDGYTF
TRBV7-9	many	.	TRBJ1-2	TGTGCCAGCAGCTCTCCTGGTGTGGATGGCTACACCTTC	CASSSPGVDGYTF
TRBV19	many	.	TRBJ2-7	TGTGCCAGTAGTATAGACAGGGCCTACGAGCAGTACTTC	CASSIDRAYEQYF
TRBV27	many	.	TRBJ2-7	TGTGCCAGCAGTTTGGGGCCCGTCGGCGAGCAGTACTTC	CASSLGPVGEQYF